These 27 T cell receptor beta chains originate from one sample sequenced in a study of early T cells in non-severe SARS-CoV-2 infection. TCRdb itself ran the 5' RACE reads through MiXCR, one entry per CDR3 protein. The sample has 40,000 to 55,000 distinct CDR3 sequences; around 9.1% are singletons. The sequencing input was whole blood. Every receptor here comes from an adult who was a healthcare worker with PCR-confirmed SARS-CoV-2 infection or an uninfected control (not recorded which).

This clonotype was seen at least ten times. The chain uses TRBV2 and TRBJ1-5, with a weak D call TRBD1 (5 bases). Trimming left V 6 bases short and J 0 bases short, with 12 bases between. Germline lookup yields CDR1 SNHLY and CDR2 FYNNEI. This CDR3 spans 15 amino acids. The CDR3 reads CASRIREGSNQPQHF. The CDR3 nucleotides read TGTGCCAGCAGAATCAGGGAGGGTAGCAATCAGCCCCAGCATTTT.

This clonotype has only a few counts. The chain combines TRBV9 with TRBJ1-6; weak D call: TRBD1 (5 bases). Between the trimmed V and J ends, which lost 7 bases and 3 bases, there was a span of 8 bases. This CDR3 region has 13 residues. The germline gives CDR1 SGDLS, CDR2 YYNGEE. The chain's CDR3 is CASSDNYNSPLHF. DNA of the CDR3: TGTGCCAGCTCGGACAACTATAATTCACCCCTCCACTTT.

This clonotype was seen at least ten times. This chain connects TRBV2 to TRBJ1-6; no clear D. The CDR3 has 13 residues. Trimming stripped 2 bases from V and 10 bases from J, with 9 bases between. The germline gives CDR1 SNHLY, CDR2 FYNNEI. CDR3 in DNA: TGTGCCAGCAGTGAATCGTCACGGTCACCCCTCCACTTT. Its translation: CASSESSRSPLHF.

The table lists this clonotype with many counts. The CDR3, as DNA: TGTGCCAGCAGTTTCAGTAGTAGCGGAAGCACAGATACGCAGTATTTT. Its protein product is CASSFSSSGSTDTQYF. The chain couples TRBV12-3 or TRBV12-4 to TRBJ2-3, with a tentative D call TRBD2 (6 bases). The CDR3 loop spans 16 amino acids. V was trimmed by 3 bases and J by 0 bases, leaving 13 bases between them.

This clonotype was counted only a few times. The chain uses TRBV29-1 and TRBJ2-1; 7 nucleotides agree with TRBD1. The V segment lost 3 bases and the J segment 9 bases; nucleotides outside the gene matches: 11. The germline V gene has CDR1 SQVTM and CDR2 ANQGSEA. This CDR3 has 14 residues. The CDR3 spells CSVEDRRYPGEQFF. In DNA form, the CDR3 reads TGCAGCGTTGAGGACAGGAGGTACCCTGGTGAGCAGTTCTTC.

A few counts support this clonotype. V and J are TRBV7-2 and TRBJ1-1, with D perhaps TRBD1 (6 bases). Trimming cost V 11 bases and J 5 bases, with 15 bases left between them. The CDR3 runs 12 residues. Germline V gives CDR1 SGHTA, CDR2 FQGNSA. The CDR3 DNA follows: TGTGCCGAGGAGGGGGGCGGGACTGAAGCTTTCTTT. It encodes CAEEGGGTEAFF.

This clonotype was detected ten times or more. The genes are TRBV28 and TRBJ2-3, with D unresolved. CDR1 and CDR2 from the germline V gene are MDHEN and SYDVKM. The V end was cut by 3 bases, the J end by 6 bases, with 4 bases between. This CDR3 has 11 residues. CDR3 DNA: TGTGCCAGCAGTTTGGGCGATACGCAGTATTTT. It yields the protein CASSLGDTQYF.

The sample holds many counts of this clonotype. V usage is TRBV5-6 and J usage is TRBJ2-6; D ambiguous. CDR1 and CDR2 from the germline V gene are SGHDT and YYEEEE. V gave up 1 base and J gave up 1 base, with 6 bases separating them. The CDR3 is 15 amino acids. The CDR3 DNA reads as TGTGCCAGCAGCTTGTTCAGGTCTGGGGCCAACGTCCTGACTTTC. Residues: CASSLFRSGANVLTF.

The CDR3 reads CSVSYRDQPQHF. The DNA of the CDR3 is TGCAGCGTTTCGTACAGGGATCAGCCCCAGCATTTT. The chain links TRBV29-1 to TRBJ1-5; tentatively, D is TRBD1 (6 bases). This CDR3 contains 12 residues. The germline V gene has CDR1 SQVTM and CDR2 ANQGSEA. The germline V and J ends were trimmed by 5 bases and 5 bases, with 10 bases remaining between them.

This clonotype appeared many times. This rearrangement joins TRBV6-1 to TRBJ1-1; D is ambiguous. The CDR3 loop spans 14 amino acids. The V gene's germline CDR1 is MNHNS and CDR2 SASEGT. V was shortened by 1 base and J by 7 bases, with 13 bases between the two germline ends. This CDR3 reads CASSEDRVVHEAFF. The CDR3 region has the DNA TGTGCCAGCAGTGAAGATAGGGTGGTGCATGAAGCTTTCTTT.

This clonotype was seen ten or more times. This chain connects TRBV10-2 to TRBJ1-5; the D gene is possibly TRBD1 (5 bases). The CDR3 contains 14 residues. V shed 5 bases and J shed 3 bases, with 11 bases lying between them. The germline CDR1 and CDR2 sequences are WSHSY and SAAADI. The CDR3 sequence is CASSTGNLNQPQHF. CDR3 sequence (DNA): TGCGCCAGCAGTACAGGTAATCTCAATCAGCCCCAGCATTTT.

This clonotype was found many times. In DNA, the CDR3 is TGTGCCAGCAGCTTAGTAGGGGGGACTGGGGCCAACGTCCTGACTTTC. Translating gives CASSLVGGTGANVLTF. This chain connects TRBV7-8 to TRBJ2-6, with D possibly called TRBD1 or TRBD2 (6 bases each). The V gene lost 1 base and the J gene lost 2 bases, with 9 bases spanning the gap. This CDR3 has 16 amino acids. CDR1 and CDR2 (germline): SGHVS, FQNEAQ.

This clonotype was counted at least ten times. The chain carries TRBV7-2 and TRBJ1-2; no clear D. The ends were cut back, 4 bases at V and 6 bases at J, with 18 bases in the middle. Germline values: CDR1 SGHTA, CDR2 FQGNSA. CDR3 length: 15 residues. As DNA, the CDR3 is TGTGCCAGCAGCTCGGCCGTTGCTAGTGTCCATGGCTACACCTTC. Translated: CASSSAVASVHGYTF. The full variable domain, its missing parts supplied by reference TRBV7-2 and TRBJ1-2, is GAGVSQSPSNKVTEKGKDVELRCDPISGHTALYWYRQSLGQGLEFLIYFQGNSAPDKSGLPSDRFSAERTGGSVSTLTIQRTQQEDSAVYLCASSSAVASVHGYTFGSGTRLTVV.

The chain recombines TRBV29-1 with TRBJ2-3; 14 bases are shared with TRBD2. The CDR3 covers 15 residues. The V gene's germline CDR1 is SQVTM and CDR2 ANQGSEA. V shed 4 bases and J 3 bases; nucleotides not matched to a gene: 3. The CDR3 reads CSVGLAGGRTDTQYF. CDR3 DNA: TGCAGCGTTGGACTAGCGGGAGGGCGGACAGATACGCAGTATTTT.

This clonotype was observed at least ten times. V and J are TRBV7-9 and TRBJ1-1, with no clear D. Deletions cut 1 base from V and 0 bases from J, with 12 bases between. Germline V lookup: CDR1 SEHNR, CDR2 FQNEAQ (reference sequence). The CDR3 has 16 residues. The CDR3 DNA is TGTGCCAGCAGCTTAGTACACATGCTCATGAACACTGAAGCTTTCTTT. It yields the protein CASSLVHMLMNTEAFF.

This clonotype was seen repeatedly, ten times or more. This rearrangement joins TRBV27 to TRBJ1-6; D uncertain. Germline V CDR1 and CDR2: MNHEY, SMNVEV (reference sequence). Trimming cost V 2 bases and J 9 bases, with 14 bases left between them. This CDR3 comprises 15 residues. CDR3 sequence: CASSLVARESSPLHF. The CDR3 nucleotides read TGTGCCAGCAGTTTAGTGGCACGGGAAAGTTCACCCCTCCACTTT.

This clonotype was counted many times. V and J are TRBV11-2 and TRBJ1-1, with 7 bases matching TRBD1. After removal of 3 bases from V and 5 bases from J, the junction contained 15 bases not matched to a gene. Looked up from germline, CDR1 is SGHAT and CDR2 is FQNNGV. This CDR3 comprises 17 residues. CDR3: CASSFGFRDSPRTEAFF. The CDR3 DNA sequence: TGTGCCAGCAGCTTCGGTTTTCGGGACAGCCCGAGGACTGAAGCTTTCTTT. Full variable domain (rest looked up from reference TRBV11-2 and TRBJ1-1): EAGVAQSPRYKIIEKRQSVAFWCNPISGHATLYWYQQILGQGPKLLIQFQNNGVVDDSQLPKDRFSAERLKGVDSTLKIQPAKLEDSAVYLCASSFGFRDSPRTEAFFGQGTRLTVV.

The rearrangement joins TRBV20-1 to TRBJ2-5, with 13 bases fitting TRBD2. This CDR3 region has 18 residues. CDR1 is DFQATT, CDR2 SNEGSKA, per germline (reference sequence). V lost 6 bases and J lost 2; bases outside the gene matches: 15. CDR3 sequence: CSAPPPGLAGLRQETQYF. The CDR3 DNA reads as TGCAGTGCCCCCCCACCGGGACTAGCGGGATTGAGGCAAGAGACCCAGTACTTC.

This clonotype was counted at least ten times. This chain uses TRBV10-2 with TRBJ2-5, with D possibly TRBD2 on 6 matching bases. The CDR3 extends over 13 amino acids. Between the trimmed V and J ends, which lost 6 bases and 3 bases, there was a span of 11 bases. Germline CDR1 WSHSY, CDR2 SAAADI. The CDR3 DNA reads TGCGCCAGCAGAGCGGGTTGGAAAGAGACCCAGTACTTC. Its protein product is CASRAGWKETQYF.

In its sample, this clonotype was seen many times. For the CDR3, the DNA is TGTGCCAGCAGCCGGATGTCTGGTACAGATACGCAGTATTTT. Translating gives CASSRMSGTDTQYF. J is TRBJ2-3 and V is TRBV6-5, with D hard to call. Germline V CDR1 and CDR2: MNHEY, SVGAGI. This CDR3 has 14 residues. V was shortened by 6 bases and J by 3 bases, with 13 bases between the two germline ends.

This clonotype was observed a handful of times. CDR3 bases: TGTGCCAGCAGCCGGGGACTAGCGGGCGTCTACGAGCAGTACTTC. It translates to CASSRGLAGVYEQYF. The rearrangement uses TRBV3-1 and TRBJ2-7; 12 bases agree with TRBD2. The CDR3 length is 15 residues. The V gene end was trimmed by 4 bases and the J gene end by 3 bases; junction bases not matched to a gene: 4. The V gene's germline CDR1 is LGHDT and CDR2 YNNKEL (reference sequence).

The chain carries TRBV20-1 and TRBJ1-2, with D tentatively TRBD1 (6 bases). Per the germline V gene, CDR1 is DFQATT and CDR2 is SNEGSKA (reference sequence). Deletions cut 5 bases from V and 0 bases from J, with 16 bases between. This CDR3 is built from 15 residues. This CDR3 reads CSAVRPGGTNYGYTF. In DNA form, the CDR3 reads TGCAGTGCTGTACGCCCGGGGGGCACTAACTATGGCTACACCTTC.

This sequence joins TRBV5-1 and TRBJ2-1; maybe TRBD1 (5 bases). V shed 4 bases and J shed 7 bases, with 9 bases lying between them. The length of the CDR3 is 12 residues. Germline V CDR1 and CDR2: SGHRS, YFSETQ. CDR3 nucleotide sequence: TGCGCCAGCAGCACCGCAGGGAATGAGCAGTTCTTC. Translating it yields CASSTAGNEQFF.

This chain uses TRBV28 with TRBJ2-7; unclear D gene. Trimming removed 5 bases at V and 5 bases at J, with 7 bases between. Germline CDR1 and CDR2: MDHEN and SYDVKM. The CDR3 totals 11 residues. For the CDR3, the DNA is TGTGCCAGCAGTCGGCGGAACGAGCAGTACTTC. Its protein product is CASSRRNEQYF.

The chain couples TRBV7-9 to TRBJ2-5, with a weak D call TRBD2 (6 bases). Germline CDR1 is SEHNR and CDR2 is FQNEAQ (reference sequence). The V end lost 3 bases, the J end lost 4 bases, and 12 bases lay between the germline ends. The CDR3 loop spans 14 amino acids. CDR3 protein: CASSFGGDRETQYF. For the CDR3, the DNA is TGTGCCAGCAGCTTCGGGGGAGACAGAGAGACCCAGTACTTC.

This CDR3 is CASSPRTSGRACEQYF. For the CDR3, the DNA is TGCGCCAGCAGCCCCAGGACTAGCGGGAGGGCCTGCGAGCAGTACTTC. The genes are TRBV5-1 and TRBJ2-7, with 15 bases that match TRBD2. This CDR3 spans 16 amino acids. The V segment lost 4 bases and the J segment 6 bases; nucleotides outside the gene matches: 8. Germline V gene data show CDR1 as SGHRS and CDR2 as YFSETQ.

This clonotype was recorded at least ten times. This chain uses TRBV6-2 or TRBV6-3 with TRBJ2-1; 14 nucleotides align to TRBD2. This CDR3 has 15 amino acids. CDR1 is MNHEY, CDR2 SVGEGT, per germline. The V and J ends lost 6 bases and 15 bases, in that order; junction bases with no gene match: 13. The CDR3 loop reads CASSGTSGRVVSRFF. The CDR3 DNA follows: TGTGCCAGCAGCGGGACTAGCGGGAGAGTTGTTAGTCGGTTCTTC.